This T cell receptor (beta chain) was recorded in a study of blood T cell repertoires in COVID-19. Study as a whole: The samples span acute and convalescent COVID-19 from the United States, Italy and Spain. T cells, B-cell-depleted T cells, or PBMCs supplied cDNA or gDNA.

Enrolled through a virtual design, the participants were between about 18 and 100 years of age and came from 24 US areas. Categorization into cohorts depended on clinical history that participants reported. Produced via immunoSEQ multiplex PCR; TCRdb's table is partial and in-frame only. The sample includes hundreds of thousands of clones, roughly 87% seen only once; the top ten take over 2%. Losses at the gene ends were 1 base for V and 0 bases for J; bases not matched to a gene: 9. From germline, CDR1 is SGHRS and CDR2 YFSETQ. The CDR3 length is 18 residues. The sequence was obtained from a woman between 35 and 50 years old with acute COVID-19. The rearrangement links TRBV5-1 to TRBJ1-2, with 10 bases aligning to TRBD1. The sequencing input was PBMCs or T cells enriched from blood (not recorded which). CDR3: CASSLPTGTGATNYGYTF. The DNA for the CDR3 is TGCGCCAGCAGCTTGCCAACCGGGACAGGGGCTACTAACTATGGCTACACCTTC.